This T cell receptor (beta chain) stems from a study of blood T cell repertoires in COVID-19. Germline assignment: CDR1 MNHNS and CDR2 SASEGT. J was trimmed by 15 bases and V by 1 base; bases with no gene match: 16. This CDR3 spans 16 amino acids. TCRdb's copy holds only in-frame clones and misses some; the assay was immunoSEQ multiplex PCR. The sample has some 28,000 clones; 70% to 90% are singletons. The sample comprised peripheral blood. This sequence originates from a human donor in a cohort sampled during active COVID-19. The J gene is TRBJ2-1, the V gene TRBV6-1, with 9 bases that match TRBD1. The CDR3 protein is CASSEGRGQGPTRGFF. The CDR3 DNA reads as TGTGCCAGCAGTGAAGGTAGGGGACAGGGACCTACCAGAGGGTTCTTC.